The rows below give T cell receptor beta chains drawn from one sample of a study of T cell responses to AZD1222 COVID-19 vaccine. Clones were sequenced by immunoSEQ multiplex PCR, and TCRdb holds only the in-frame ones, with some missing. This table has 95,000 to 100,000 clones, about 90% appearing once. Sequenced material: peripheral blood, taken on day 0 of AZD1222 vaccination. Receptor source: an adult in good health. CDR3s include the opening cysteine and the closing phenylalanine or tryptophan. Each record gives: V gene, clone size, J gene, D gene, CDR3 DNA, CDR3 protein. D genes are given only for firm matches. Part of the rows lack a size; the others show once, few, many or a class for expanded clones.

V: TRBV11-2; size: NA; J: TRBJ1-2; D: TRBD1; DNA: TGTGCCAGCAGCCCGGACAGGAACTATGGCTACACCTTC; CDR3: CASSPDRNYGYTF
V: TRBV7-9; size: NA; J: TRBJ1-2; D: NA; DNA: TGTGCCAGCAGCTCCCCGGTTAACTATGGCTACACCTTC; CDR3: CASSSPVNYGYTF
V: TRBV6-6; size: NA; J: TRBJ1-2; D: NA; DNA: TGTGCCAGCAGTCCCTTAACTGGCTACACCTTC; CDR3: CASSPLTGYTF
V: TRBV19; size: NA; J: TRBJ1-1; D: NA; DNA: TGTGCCAGTAGTACACTGATGAACACTGAAGCTTTCTTT; CDR3: CASSTLMNTEAFF
V: TRBV28; size: few; J: TRBJ1-5; D: TRBD1; DNA: TGTGCCAGCAGTTCGGGGTCGACGGGACAGGGAAATCAGCCCCAGCATTTT; CDR3: CASSSGSTGQGNQPQHF
V: TRBV5-1; size: once; J: TRBJ1-1; D: NA; DNA: TGCGCCAGCAGCACGGGACCGCTGAACACTGAAGCTTTCTTT; CDR3: CASSTGPLNTEAFF
V: TRBV30; size: NA; J: TRBJ1-5; D: NA; DNA: TGTGCCTGGAGTGTAGGATTTCAGCCCCAGCATTTT; CDR3: CAWSVGFQPQHF
V: TRBV11-2; size: few; J: TRBJ2-2; D: NA; DNA: TGTGCCAGCAGCTTACCTACCTACGACGCCACCGGGGAGCTGTTTTTT; CDR3: CASSLPTYDATGELFF
V: TRBV9; size: NA; J: TRBJ2-7; D: NA; DNA: TGTGCCAGCAGCGTCGGTGTCAACACCATCTACGAGCAGTACTTC; CDR3: CASSVGVNTIYEQYF
V: TRBV2; size: NA; J: TRBJ2-1; D: NA; DNA: TGTGCCAGCGGCGGCTACTCCTACAATGAGCAGTTCTTC; CDR3: CASGGYSYNEQFF
V: TRBV21-1; size: NA; J: TRBJ1-5; D: NA; DNA: TGTGCCAGCAGCAAGGACGGGGGGCTGGGCAATCAGCCCCAGCATTTT; CDR3: CASSKDGGLGNQPQHF
V: TRBV30; size: NA; J: TRBJ2-7; D: NA; DNA: TGTGCCTGGAGTGGGTCCGCTATTAAGCAGTACTTC; CDR3: CAWSGSAIKQYF
V: TRBV11-2; size: NA; J: TRBJ2-2; D: NA; DNA: TGTGCCAGCAGCTTATTTGGTTCTCCCGACACCGGGGAGCTGTTTTTT; CDR3: CASSLFGSPDTGELFF
V: TRBV7-9; size: NA; J: TRBJ2-1; D: TRBD2; DNA: TGTGCCAGCAGCCCGGGGACTAGCGGGAGGGGTTACAATGAGCAGTTCTTC; CDR3: CASSPGTSGRGYNEQFF
V: TRBV3-1/TRBV3-2; size: NA; J: TRBJ2-7; D: TRBD2; DNA: TGTGCCACCAGACTAGCGGGAGCTGGGGAGCAGTACTTC; CDR3: CATRLAGAGEQYF
V: TRBV28; size: NA; J: TRBJ2-5; D: NA; DNA: TGTGCCAGCAGTGTCATGGATCAAGAGACCCAGTACTTC; CDR3: CASSVMDQETQYF
V: TRBV7-2; size: NA; J: TRBJ2-1; D: NA; DNA: TGTGCCAGCAGCTTAGGGGCTACCCCTGAGCAGTTCTTC; CDR3: CASSLGATPEQFF
V: TRBV20-1; size: NA; J: TRBJ2-2; D: NA; DNA: TGCAGTGCTAGTGTAGAGAACACCGGGGAGCTGTTTTTT; CDR3: CSASVENTGELFF
V: TRBV9; size: NA; J: TRBJ1-4; D: TRBD1; DNA: TGTGCCAGCAGCGCGGGACAGCCTAATGAAAAACTGTTTTTT; CDR3: CASSAGQPNEKLFF
V: TRBV10-3; size: NA; J: TRBJ2-7; D: TRBD2; DNA: TGTGCCATCAGTGAGTCGAGTGGCGGGAGAATGGCCGAGCAGTACTTC; CDR3: CAISESSGGRMAEQYF
V: TRBV6-1; size: NA; J: TRBJ1-2; D: TRBD1; DNA: TGTGCCAGCAGTGAACCCGGCAGGGGGGGTAACTATGGCTACACCTTC; CDR3: CASSEPGRGGNYGYTF
V: TRBV27; size: NA; J: TRBJ1-5; D: NA; DNA: TGTGCCAGCAGTTTCACAGAAGGTCAGCCCCAGCATTTT; CDR3: CASSFTEGQPQHF
V: TRBV5-1; size: NA; J: TRBJ1-4; D: NA; DNA: TGCGCCAGCAGCTGGGATGCTAATGAAAAACTGTTTTTT; CDR3: CASSWDANEKLFF
V: TRBV7-6; size: NA; J: TRBJ1-4; D: NA; DNA: TGTGCCAGCAGCTCCTATCGACCGCTTGGGGCGGGAAAACTGTTTTTT; CDR3: CASSSYRPLGAGKLFF
V: TRBV14; size: once; J: TRBJ2-5; D: NA; DNA: TGTGCCAGCAGCCAAGGGACAACTCAAGAGACCCAGTACTTC; CDR3: CASSQGTTQETQYF
V: TRBV5-1; size: NA; J: TRBJ2-5; D: TRBD2; DNA: TGCGCCAGCAGCTTGCGGACTAGCGTCCAAGAGACCCAGTACTTC; CDR3: CASSLRTSVQETQYF
V: TRBV19; size: NA; J: TRBJ1-5; D: NA; DNA: TGTGCCAGTAGTGTAAGGGGCAGGAATCAGGGTCAGCCCCAGCATTTT; CDR3: CASSVRGRNQGQPQHF
V: TRBV7-9; size: NA; J: TRBJ1-2; D: NA; DNA: TGTGCCAGCAGGCCCGCCGGGGGGCGGGTTGACTATGGCTACACCTTC; CDR3: CASRPAGGRVDYGYTF
V: TRBV5-1; size: NA; J: TRBJ2-5; D: TRBD1; DNA: TGCGCCAGCGGTGACGGGGACAGTCGACAGACCCAGTACTTC; CDR3: CASGDGDSRQTQYF
V: TRBV4-2; size: many; J: TRBJ1-1; D: TRBD1; DNA: TGTGCCAGCAGCCAAGAAGGGGCACAGGGGGACACTGAAGCTTTCTTT; CDR3: CASSQEGAQGDTEAFF
V: TRBV18; size: NA; J: TRBJ2-3; D: NA; DNA: TGTGCCAGCTCAGGGGACGGAATCACAGATACGCAGTATTTT; CDR3: CASSGDGITDTQYF
V: TRBV7-9; size: NA; J: TRBJ1-4; D: TRBD1; DNA: TGTGCCAGCAGCTTAAGAACAGGGGGTGGTGAAAAACTGTTTTTT; CDR3: CASSLRTGGGEKLFF
V: TRBV10-3; size: NA; J: TRBJ2-7; D: NA; DNA: TGTGCCATCAGCCCGAACGACCGATACGAGCAGTACTTC; CDR3: CAISPNDRYEQYF
V: TRBV5-1; size: NA; J: TRBJ1-2; D: TRBD1; DNA: TGCGCCAGCAGCTCGGAAGGCAGGGGGCGCGGTTATGGCTACACCTTC; CDR3: CASSSEGRGRGYGYTF
V: TRBV23-1; size: NA; J: TRBJ2-7; D: NA; DNA: TGCGCCAGCAGTTCGGTGCGACACTTCTTCTACGAGCAGTACTTC; CDR3: CASSSVRHFFYEQYF
V: TRBV14; size: NA; J: TRBJ2-1; D: NA; DNA: TGTGCCAGCAGCCAAGTTAGCCACTACAATGAGCAGTTCTTC; CDR3: CASSQVSHYNEQFF
V: TRBV6-1; size: once; J: TRBJ2-7; D: NA; DNA: TGTGCCAGCAGTGAGGCGGGACACCCCTACGAGCAGTACTTC; CDR3: CASSEAGHPYEQYF
V: TRBV6-5; size: NA; J: TRBJ2-7; D: TRBD2; DNA: TGTGCCAGCAGTTCTAGCGGAATAAGCTACGAGCAGTACTTC; CDR3: CASSSSGISYEQYF
V: TRBV24-1; size: NA; J: TRBJ2-3; D: NA; DNA: TGTGCCACCAGTGATTTGCTGGATTCACATTCGCAGTATTTT; CDR3: CATSDLLDSHSQYF
V: TRBV5-1; size: NA; J: TRBJ1-1; D: TRBD1; DNA: TGCGCCAGCACCACAGGGGAGGCTGAAGCTTTCTTT; CDR3: CASTTGEAEAFF
V: TRBV19; size: once; J: TRBJ1-3; D: NA; DNA: TGTGCCAGTAGTATATTGGCAGGCTCTGGAAACACCATATATTTT; CDR3: CASSILAGSGNTIYF
V: TRBV28; size: NA; J: TRBJ1-2; D: TRBD1; DNA: TGTGCCGGGAGCAGGGGGGAAGGCTATGGCTACACCTTC; CDR3: CAGSRGEGYGYTF
V: TRBV11-2; size: NA; J: TRBJ2-2; D: NA; DNA: TGTGCCAGCACCTCTGCCGGGGAGCTGTTTTTT; CDR3: CASTSAGELFF
V: TRBV6-5; size: NA; J: TRBJ2-3; D: NA; DNA: TGTGCCAGCAGCATAGGGGGAGATACGCAGTATTTT; CDR3: CASSIGGDTQYF
V: TRBV3-1/TRBV3-2; size: NA; J: TRBJ1-2; D: TRBD1; DNA: TGTGCCAGCAGATCCACCGGGACAGGACCCTATGGCTACACCTTC; CDR3: CASRSTGTGPYGYTF
V: TRBV5-6; size: once; J: TRBJ1-6; D: TRBD1; DNA: TGTGCCAGCAGCTTGGAGGGACAGGGTATTCGATCACCCCTCCACTTT; CDR3: CASSLEGQGIRSPLHF
V: TRBV10-3; size: NA; J: TRBJ2-7; D: TRBD1; DNA: TGTGCCATCACCCCCGGGACAGGGGACTACGAGCAGTACTTC; CDR3: CAITPGTGDYEQYF
V: TRBV3-1/TRBV3-2; size: NA; J: TRBJ1-6; D: NA; DNA: TGTGCCAGCAGCCAAGCGAATTCACCCCTCCACTTT; CDR3: CASSQANSPLHF
V: TRBV10-1; size: NA; J: TRBJ1-4; D: NA; DNA: TGCGCCAGCAGCCCCGGGACGGGGAATGAAAAACTGTTTTTT; CDR3: CASSPGTGNEKLFF
V: TRBV19; size: NA; J: TRBJ2-7; D: NA; DNA: TGTGCCAGTAGTATCGGAGGGGCCTACGAGCAGTACTTC; CDR3: CASSIGGAYEQYF
V: TRBV7-9; size: NA; J: TRBJ2-4; D: NA; DNA: TGTGCCAGCAGTCCGGCGGGCGAGAGTTTAGCCAAAAACATTCAGTACTTC; CDR3: CASSPAGESLAKNIQYF
V: TRBV28; size: NA; J: TRBJ2-7; D: TRBD1; DNA: TGTGCCAGCAGCACAGGGGGCAGACCCTACGAGCAGTACTTC; CDR3: CASSTGGRPYEQYF
V: TRBV6-5; size: NA; J: TRBJ2-7; D: TRBD2; DNA: TGTGCCAGCACCGGGACTAGCGGGAGCAGAGACCAGTACTTC; CDR3: CASTGTSGSRDQYF
V: TRBV30; size: NA; J: TRBJ1-2; D: NA; DNA: TGTGCCTGGCGAGGATATGGCTACACCTTC; CDR3: CAWRGYGYTF
V: TRBV3-1/TRBV3-2; size: once; J: TRBJ2-3; D: NA; DNA: TGTGCCAGCAGCCAAGAGGCGGGGATCGGCACAGATACGCAGTATTTT; CDR3: CASSQEAGIGTDTQYF
V: TRBV27; size: NA; J: TRBJ1-5; D: NA; DNA: TGTGCCAGCAGTCCCGGGCGGGTCAGACAGCCCCAGCATTTT; CDR3: CASSPGRVRQPQHF
V: TRBV18; size: NA; J: TRBJ1-2; D: NA; DNA: TGTGCCAGCTCACCACCGCCCCGGCAGGGCTATGGCTACACCTTC; CDR3: CASSPPPRQGYGYTF
V: TRBV21-1; size: NA; J: TRBJ1-4; D: NA; DNA: TGTGCCAGCAGCCCCCCGTGTGTTCAGAATGAAAAACTGTTTTTT; CDR3: CASSPPCVQNEKLFF
V: TRBV5-4; size: NA; J: TRBJ2-1; D: NA; DNA: TGTGCCAGCAGCACCACCTACAATGAGCAGTTCTTC; CDR3: CASSTTYNEQFF